The 8 T cell receptor beta chains reported below all come from one sample, sequenced in a study of tumor-infiltrating lymphocytes in primary liver carcinoma. Germline DNA was extracted alongside blood RNA, which was obtained from unsorted whole blood. With a constant-region primer, TCR beta cDNA was made from 450 to 500 ng of total RNA. The TCR beta library was amplified through three nested multiplex PCR rounds in a modified ARM-PCR procedure. TRBV1-TRBV30 forward primers paired with a C-beta reverse primer were used in the first two PCR rounds, which ran roughly 9 cycles each. One entry per CDR3 protein, called by TCRdb with MiXCR from the multiplex PCR reads. The data show nearly 200,000 distinct CDR3 sequences, 65% seen once. The sample taken for sequencing was peripheral blood. The receptors come from a woman aged 55-69 years with primary liver carcinoma and hepatitis B virus infection.

Remarks on this clonotype: This may be a read error, as it is one base from a much larger clone. V and J are TRBV12-5 and TRBJ2-4; D remains unclear. CDR1 is LGHNT, CDR2 FRNRAP, per germline. The CDR3 covers 13 residues. The CDR3 DNA follows: TGTGCTAGTGGGGGCCCTTCCAAAAACATTCGGTACTTC. Protein sequence: CASGGPSKNIRYF.

There are a few counts of this clonotype. The chain uses TRBV6-1 and TRBJ2-5; TRBD2 matches at 7 bases. There are 15 residues in the CDR3. CDR1 and CDR2 (germline): MNHNS, SASEGT. V shed 5 bases and J 5 bases; nucleotides not matched to a gene: 11. CDR3 DNA: TGTGCCAGCAGTCACGGACTAGGACGGTCGGAGACCCAGTACTTC. Translation: CASSHGLGRSETQYF.

For this clonotype: A much larger clone lies a single base off, so this may be a read error. The V call is TRBV6-2 or TRBV6-3, the J call TRBJ2-3; D is ambiguous. The CDR3 is made up of 15 amino acids. Trimming cost V 3 bases and J 3 bases, with 13 bases left between them. The germline V gene has CDR1 MNHEY and CDR2 SVGEGT. CDR3 in amino acids: CASSYVVLHTDTQYF. The DNA for the CDR3 is TGTGCCAGCAGTTATGTAGTCCTACATACAGATACGCAGTATTTT.

With regard to this clonotype: An end of the junction differs from the germline gene, which may be a read error. J is TRBJ2-7 and V is TRBV10-3, with TRBD2 as a possible D gene (5 bases). The CDR3 consists of 12 residues. Germline assignment: CDR1 ENHRY and CDR2 SYGVKD. CDR3 sequence: CVISEGRHEQYF. CDR3 nucleotides: TGTGTCATCAGCGAGGGCCGCCACGAGCAGTACTTC.

A remark on this clonotype: A much larger clone differs from this one at a single base, so this may be a read error. The rearrangement uses TRBV6-1 and TRBJ2-7; D gene ambiguous. Germline V gene lookup returns CDR1 MNHNS and CDR2 SASEGT. This CDR3 spans 11 amino acids. Trimming cost V 5 bases and J 6 bases, with 8 bases left between them. The CDR3 sequence is CASSTQSEQYF. The CDR3 nucleotides read TGTGCCAGCAGTACTCAGAGCGAGCAGTACTTC.

This sequence joins TRBV5-1 and TRBJ1-6; no reliable D call. The germline CDR1 and CDR2 sequences are SGHRS and YFSETQ. This CDR3 contains 15 residues. V was shortened by 0 bases and J by 13 bases, with 17 bases between the two germline ends. The CDR3: CASSLVAGDPSPLHF. CDR3 DNA sequence: TGCGCCAGCAGCTTGGTGGCAGGCGATCCGAGTCCCCTCCACTTT. Drawing the rest from reference TRBV5-1 and TRBJ1-6, the complete variable domain is KAGVTQTPRYLIKTRGQQVTLSCSPISGHRSVSWYQQTPGQGLQFLFEYFSETQRNKGNFPGRFSGRQFSNSRSEMNVSTLELGDSALYLCASSLVAGDPSPLHFGNGTRLTVT.

A note on this clonotype: A read error may produce the germline difference seen at one junction end. The rearrangement joins TRBV5-6 to TRBJ2-3; D gene unclear. The CDR3 length is 15 residues. In germline, CDR1 is SGHDT, CDR2 YYEEEE. The CDR3 sequence: CASSREWAITDTQYF. Here the CDR3 DNA reads TGTGCTAGCAGCCGTGAGTGGGCTATCACAGATACGCAGTATTTT.

A word on this clonotype: The junction differs from germline at one of its ends, possibly a read error. The gene calls are TRBV11-2 and TRBJ1-2; 8 bases map to TRBD1. Per the germline V gene, CDR1 is SGHAT and CDR2 is FQNNGV. The CDR3 is made up of 15 amino acids. The CDR3 loop is CVSSIETGVIYGYTF. The CDR3 DNA is TGTGTCAGCAGCATAGAGACAGGGGTAATTTATGGCTACACCTTC.